These 26 T cell receptor beta chains originate from one sample sequenced in a study of T cells in localized non-small cell lung cancer. Profiled with immunoSEQ multiplex PCR; TCRdb holds only in-frame clones, not every one. Found here are about 34,000 clones, roughly 90% of them singletons; the top ten hold under 5%. This material consisted of peripheral blood, taken before any cancer treatment. The receptors come from a woman aged 35 to 75 with stage I lung adenocarcinoma.

J is TRBJ2-1 and V is TRBV4-3; 12 bases are shared with TRBD2. J was trimmed by 5 bases and V by 2 bases; bases with no gene match: 4. Germline V gives CDR1 LGHNA, CDR2 YSLEER. CDR3 length: 16 residues. This CDR3 is CASSQSLAGGNNEQFF. The CDR3 region has the DNA TGCGCCAGCAGCCAATCTCTAGCGGGGGGGAACAATGAGCAGTTCTTC.

The rearrangement joins TRBV6-1 to TRBJ2-3; D gene unclear. Germline V gene data show CDR1 as MNHNS and CDR2 as SASEGT. V was cut by 2 bases and J by 2 bases, with 11 bases left in between. This CDR3 comprises 15 residues. The CDR3 is CASSELPKDTDTQYF. CDR3 DNA: TGTGCCAGCAGTGAACTCCCTAAGGACACAGATACGCAGTATTTT.

The chain has TRBV12-5 and TRBJ2-5; possibly TRBD1 or TRBD2 for D (7 bases each). CDR3 length equals 17 residues. V shed 7 bases and J shed 1 base, with 22 bases lying between them. Germline V CDR1 and CDR2: LGHNT, FRNRAP. For the CDR3, the DNA is TGTGCTAGTGCCCCCTGGGTAGGGAGGGGGCTCCAAGAGACCCAGTACTTC. It translates to CASAPWVGRGLQETQYF.

V gene TRBV9 combines with J gene TRBJ2-3; D is unclear. This CDR3 has 11 residues. Deletions cut 3 bases from V and 3 bases from J, with 2 bases between. Germline V lookup: CDR1 SGDLS, CDR2 YYNGEE. Here the CDR3 reads CASSETDTQYF. The CDR3 bases are TGTGCCAGCAGCGAAACAGATACGCAGTATTTT. Together with reference TRBV9 and TRBJ2-3, the CDR3 gives the full variable domain: DSGVTQTPKHLITATGQRVTLRCSPRSGDLSVYWYQQSLDQGLQFLIQYYNGEERAKGNILERFSAQQFPDLHSELNLSSLELGDSALYFCASSETDTQYFGPGTRLTVL.

This clone was seen once. This rearrangement joins TRBV2 to TRBJ2-1; D unclear. Germline CDR1 SNHLY, CDR2 FYNNEI. Trimming took 2 bases from V and 6 from J, leaving 14 bases between them. The CDR3 length is 15 residues. The CDR3 here is CASSERYLGINEQFF. CDR3 nucleotide sequence: TGTGCCAGCAGTGAAAGGTACCTAGGTATCAATGAGCAGTTCTTC.

CDR3 nucleotide sequence: TGCGCCAGCAGCTTGGCGGACAGACGTAATGAAAAACTGTTTTTT. Translated: CASSLADRRNEKLFF. The chain has TRBV5-1 and TRBJ1-4, with a tentative D call TRBD1 (6 bases). The germline V gene encodes CDR1 SGHRS and CDR2 YFSETQ. This CDR3 has 15 amino acids. V lost 0 bases and J 4 bases, leaving 10 bases between the germline ends.

The chain is built from TRBV4-2 and TRBJ1-5; D perhaps matches TRBD1 (6 bases). Germline lookup yields CDR1 LGHNA and CDR2 YNFKEQ. Trimming pared 3 bases from V and 1 base from J, leaving 16 bases between. This CDR3 is 17 amino acids long. The CDR3 bases are TGTGCCAGCAGCCACAACCCAGGGGAGGTGAGCAATCAGCCCCAGCATTTT. Its translation is CASSHNPGEVSNQPQHF.

The rearrangement links TRBV27 to TRBJ2-3; D gene ambiguous. The length of the CDR3 is 14 residues. The germline gives CDR1 MNHEY, CDR2 SMNVEV (reference sequence). The ends were cut back, 3 bases at V and 1 base at J, with 8 bases in the middle. CDR3 amino acids: CASSLVWGTDTQYF. The DNA of the CDR3 is TGTGCCAGCAGTTTGGTGTGGGGCACAGATACGCAGTATTTT.

This rearrangement joins TRBV30 to TRBJ2-3; 10 bases line up with TRBD2. The V gene's germline CDR1 is GTSNPN and CDR2 SVGIG (reference sequence). The ends lost 3 bases at V and 2 bases at J; junction bases unmatched: 5. CDR3 length: 15 amino acids. The DNA for the CDR3 is TGTGCCTGGAGGCCCCTAGCGGGGGACACAGATACGCAGTATTTT. Translating it yields CAWRPLAGDTDTQYF.

The rearrangement links TRBV6-5 to TRBJ1-1; no definite D call. V lost 0 bases and J lost 4, with 9 bases in between. CDR3 length equals 14 residues. Germline values: CDR1 MNHEY, CDR2 SVGAGI. This CDR3 is CASSYSSTGTEAFF. DNA of the CDR3: TGTGCCAGCAGTTACTCCTCCACGGGCACTGAAGCTTTCTTT.

The chain recombines TRBV15 with TRBJ2-7; 9 bases align to TRBD2. CDR3 length: 15 residues. The germline V gene encodes CDR1 LNHNV and CDR2 YYDKDF (reference sequence). The V gene end was trimmed by 4 bases and the J gene end by 2 bases; junction bases not matched to a gene: 6. The DNA of the CDR3 is TGTGCCACCAGCATGCGGCTAGCGGGGCCCTACGAGCAGTACTTC. This sequence encodes CATSMRLAGPYEQYF.

The chain couples TRBV7-8 to TRBJ2-5, with a tentative D call TRBD1 (5 bases). The V and J ends lost 0 bases and 1 base respectively, with 9 bases between them. This CDR3 comprises 15 residues. CDR1 is SGHVS and CDR2 is FQNEAQ in the germline V gene. The chain's CDR3 is CASSLARTIQETQYF. The CDR3, as DNA: TGTGCCAGCAGCTTAGCAAGGACAATCCAAGAGACCCAGTACTTC.

CDR3 in DNA: TGTGCCAGCGAGGCGGGGTTCAAAGGAGAGACCCAGTACTTC. As protein: CASEAGFKGETQYF. The genes are TRBV6-5 and TRBJ2-5; a weak D match, TRBD2 (6 bases). Germline V gene data show CDR1 as MNHEY and CDR2 as SVGAGI. This CDR3 region has 14 residues. The V end was cut by 8 bases, the J end by 4 bases, with 17 bases between.

V is TRBV16 and J is TRBJ2-7; 10 nucleotides match TRBD1. The germline V gene has CDR1 KGHSY and CDR2 FQNENV. The J segment lost 2 bases and the V segment lost 7 bases, leaving 5 bases of the junction unmatched. The CDR3 has 14 residues. The chain's CDR3 is CASTPGTGAYEQYF. Here the CDR3 DNA reads TGTGCCAGCACCCCCGGGACAGGGGCCTACGAGCAGTACTTC.

The chain carries TRBV5-6 and TRBJ1-2, with 10 bases matching TRBD1. V lost 4 bases, J lost 4 bases, and 10 bases stayed unmatched. The CDR3 loop spans 16 amino acids. In germline, CDR1 is SGHDT, CDR2 YYEEEE. The chain's CDR3 is CASSLPRQGATYGYTF. The DNA of the CDR3 is TGTGCCAGCAGCCTGCCGCGACAGGGGGCTACCTATGGCTACACCTTC.

The chain carries TRBV5-1 and TRBJ1-3, with 9 positions matching TRBD1. The CDR3 is 15 amino acids. V lost 4 bases, J lost 3 bases, and 5 bases stayed unmatched. CDR1 is SGHRS, CDR2 YFSETQ, per germline. CDR3 sequence (DNA): TGCGCCAGCAGCCCCGGGACAGGGAATGGAAACACCATATATTTT. Translation: CASSPGTGNGNTIYF. Full variable domain (remainder filled in from reference TRBV5-1 and TRBJ1-3): KAGVTQTPRYLIKTRGQQVTLSCSPISGHRSVSWYQQTPGQGLQFLFEYFSETQRNKGNFPGRFSGRQFSNSRSEMNVSTLELGDSALYLCASSPGTGNGNTIYFGEGSWLTVV.

The chain uses TRBV7-8 and TRBJ2-1; TRBD2 matches 10 bases. Germline values: CDR1 SGHVS, CDR2 FQNEAQ. The CDR3 runs to 16 residues. Trimming took 1 base from V and 2 from J; bases not matched to a gene: 2. For the CDR3, the DNA is TGTGCCAGCAGCTTAGGCAGCGGGGGGGCCTACAATGAGCAGTTCTTC. Translated, it gives CASSLGSGGAYNEQFF.

This chain uses TRBV4-1 with TRBJ2-2; unclear D gene. Germline loops: CDR1 MGHRA, CDR2 YSYEKL. The CDR3 is made up of 16 amino acids. With 0 bases removed from V and 2 bases from J, the gap between germline ends came to 10 bases. The DNA of the CDR3 is TGCGCCAGCAGCCAAGAAGGTATCAGCAACACCGGGGAGCTGTTTTTT. This sequence encodes CASSQEGISNTGELFF.

The rearrangement uses TRBV4-3 and TRBJ1-6; D unresolved. The length of the CDR3 is 15 residues. CDR1 and CDR2 from the germline V gene are LGHNA and YSLEER. V was shortened by 0 bases and J by 8 bases, with 11 bases between the two germline ends. The CDR3: CASSQEWSRDSPLHF. In DNA, the CDR3 is TGCGCCAGCAGCCAAGAATGGTCTCGGGATTCACCCCTCCACTTT.

CDR3 in DNA: TGTGCCAGCAGTTTCCGCAGGGGAAGAGGTGAAAAACTGTTTTTT. Translation gives CASSFRRGRGEKLFF. The chain recombines TRBV28 with TRBJ1-4; possible D gene TRBD1, 6 bases. The V gene lost 3 bases and the J gene lost 7 bases, with 15 bases spanning the gap. The V gene's germline CDR1 is MDHEN and CDR2 SYDVKM. The CDR3 consists of 15 residues.

CDR3 region: CASSEASGGGPREQFF. DNA for the CDR3: TGTGCCAGCAGTGAAGCAAGTGGTGGAGGCCCGCGAGAGCAGTTCTTC. The chain joins TRBV6-1 to TRBJ2-1; a weak D match, TRBD2 (5 bases). Trimming cost V 0 bases and J 10 bases, with 19 bases left between them. Germline CDR1 MNHNS, CDR2 SASEGT. This CDR3 region has 16 residues.

This clone was seen more than once but under ten times. The rearrangement joins TRBV5-6 to TRBJ2-5; the D gene is possibly TRBD2 (7 bases). Germline assignment: CDR1 SGHDT and CDR2 YYEEEE. The CDR3 runs 16 residues. V was trimmed by 4 bases and J by 5 bases, leaving 21 bases between them. The CDR3 DNA reads TGTGCCAGCAGCAATGGGGGGCAGGGAGGGGTTGAGACCCAGTACTTC. It specifies CASSNGGQGGVETQYF.

In nucleotides, the CDR3 is TGTGCCAGCAGTTCCAGGGAAACCTACGAGCAGTACTTC. Translating gives CASSSRETYEQYF. The genes are TRBV27 and TRBJ2-7, with a weak D call TRBD1 (5 bases). This CDR3 spans 13 amino acids. Germline V gene data show CDR1 as MNHEY and CDR2 as SMNVEV (reference sequence). V was shortened by 4 bases and J by 2 bases, with 9 bases between the two germline ends.

The chain recombines TRBV19 with TRBJ2-1; 9 bases are a match to TRBD1. V trimming: 6 bases; J trimming: 2 bases; junction bases outside the gene matches: 8. CDR1 is LNHDA, CDR2 SQIVND, per germline (reference sequence). The CDR3 runs 16 residues. The CDR3 DNA sequence: TGTGCCAGTAGGCCGACCGGGACAGGGCCCTACAATGAGCAGTTCTTC. It yields the protein CASRPTGTGPYNEQFF. The full variable domain, with the rest looked up from reference TRBV19 and TRBJ2-1, is DGGITQSPKYLFRKEGQNVTLSCEQNLNHDAMYWYRQDPGQGLRLIYYSQIVNDFQKGDIAEGYSVSREKKESFPLTVTSAQKNPTAFYLCASRPTGTGPYNEQFFGPGTRLTVL.

The rearrangement joins TRBV27 to TRBJ2-1; 12 bases are shared with TRBD2. Germline CDR1 MNHEY, CDR2 SMNVEV (reference sequence). V dropped 4 bases and J dropped 6; count of bases not matched to a gene: 7. The CDR3 totals 16 residues. The CDR3: CASSSRTSGVINEQFF. In DNA, the CDR3 is TGTGCCAGCAGTTCTCGGACTAGCGGGGTTATCAATGAGCAGTTCTTC.

This chain links TRBV7-3 with TRBJ2-7, with 8 bases lining up with TRBD1. V lost 2 bases to trimming and J lost 9 bases; unmatched junction nucleotides: 12. CDR1 and CDR2 (germline): SGHTA, FQGTGA. The CDR3 spans 15 residues. CDR3 amino acids: CASSLSGTGPTVQYF. DNA for the CDR3: TGTGCCAGCAGCTTATCAGGGACAGGCCCTACGGTGCAGTACTTC.